Shown below are 27 T cell receptor beta chains from a single sample sequenced in a study of blood T cell repertoires in COVID-19. The table came from immunoSEQ multiplex PCR; TCRdb's copy has only in-frame clones and leaves some out. Of around 64,000 clones listed, 91% were seen once; the top ten hold roughly 8.6%. What was sequenced was peripheral blood. These receptors were taken from a human donor in a cohort sampled during active COVID-19.

This clone came up once. The rearrangement links TRBV6-2 or TRBV6-3 to TRBJ2-2; 9 nucleotides match TRBD1. Germline CDR1 reads MNHEY; CDR2 reads SVGEGT. The V segment lost 6 bases and the J segment 1 base; nucleotides outside the gene matches: 12. This CDR3 is 18 amino acids long. CDR3 DNA: TGTGCCAGCAGCAACCTTCGCCCGGGACAGGGGAACACCGGGGAGCTGTTTTTT. As protein: CASSNLRPGQGNTGELFF.

The chain combines TRBV5-5 with TRBJ1-6; TRBD1 agrees at 10 bases. Germline loops: CDR1 SGHKS, CDR2 YYEKEE (reference sequence). The CDR3 contains 14 residues. V lost 4 bases to trimming and J lost 8 bases; unmatched junction nucleotides: 3. The CDR3 protein is CASSTGTGDSPLHF. The CDR3 nucleotides are TGTGCCAGCAGCACGGGGACAGGGGATTCACCCCTCCACTTT.

The chain is built from TRBV13 and TRBJ2-3, with unresolved D. Trimming shortened V by 5 bases and J by 0 bases, and 9 bases separated the two germline ends. The CDR3 has 14 residues. The germline gives CDR1 PRHDT, CDR2 FYEKMQ (reference sequence). CDR3 DNA sequence: TGTGCCAGCAGCCTGCAGACTAGCACAGATACGCAGTATTTT. Translation: CASSLQTSTDTQYF.

The chain is built from TRBV12-3 or TRBV12-4 and TRBJ1-1; possible D gene TRBD1, 5 bases. The CDR3 runs 13 residues. The V end was cut by 6 bases, the J end by 6 bases, with 14 bases between. Here the CDR3 reads CASSQDNSPEAFF. DNA of the CDR3: TGTGCCAGCAGCCAGGACAATTCCCCTGAAGCTTTCTTT.

The chain carries TRBV9 and TRBJ1-2, with 10 bases that match TRBD1. Germline lookup yields CDR1 SGDLS and CDR2 YYNGEE. J was trimmed by 8 bases and V by 1 base; bases with no gene match: 8. The CDR3 contains 15 residues. The CDR3 protein is CASSVRGGTGEGYTF. In DNA, the CDR3 is TGTGCCAGCAGCGTACGGGGTGGGACAGGGGAGGGCTACACCTTC.

V and J are TRBV20-1 and TRBJ2-3; D not resolved. Germline-derived CDR1 and CDR2 are DFQATT and SNEGSKA (reference sequence). Deletions cut 3 bases from V and 0 bases from J, with 10 bases between. This CDR3 is 14 amino acids long. CDR3 sequence reads: CSASRSWSTDTQYF. CDR3 sequence (DNA): TGCAGTGCTAGTAGGAGTTGGAGCACAGATACGCAGTATTTT.

The V call is TRBV6-5, the J call TRBJ1-2; 9 bases align to TRBD1. With V trimmed by 6 bases and J by 6 bases, 8 bases remained unmatched. Germline V gene data show CDR1 as MNHEY and CDR2 as SVGAGI. CDR3 length equals 14 residues. CDR3 nucleotide sequence: TGTGCCAGCAGCACAGGGGGCCGTTTGAATGGCTACACCTTC. It specifies CASSTGGRLNGYTF.

This chain connects TRBV7-9 to TRBJ2-5; unclear D gene. CDR1 is SEHNR and CDR2 is FQNEAQ in the germline V gene (reference sequence). This CDR3 has 14 amino acids. Trimming pared 0 bases from V and 2 bases from J, leaving 7 bases between. CDR3 bases: TGTGCCAGCAGCTTAGCGGTAGAGCAAGAGACCCAGTACTTC. Protein sequence: CASSLAVEQETQYF.

This rearrangement joins TRBV12-3 or TRBV12-4 to TRBJ2-5, with D uncertain. Trimming took 5 bases from V and 7 from J, leaving 14 bases between them. The CDR3 length is 13 residues. CDR3 sequence: CASSRDPSGTQYF. The CDR3 DNA sequence: TGTGCCAGCAGTCGCGATCCCTCAGGGACCCAGTACTTC.

The V and J genes are TRBV20-1 and TRBJ2-5; D is ambiguous. The germline CDR1 and CDR2 sequences are DFQATT and SNEGSKA (reference sequence). V lost 5 bases to trimming and J lost 4 bases, with 8 bases between them. The CDR3 extends over 11 amino acids. CDR3 in amino acids: CSARLVETQYF. The CDR3 bases are TGCAGTGCTCGGTTGGTAGAGACCCAGTACTTC.

The V and J genes are TRBV5-1 and TRBJ2-5; 8 nucleotides agree with TRBD1. The CDR3 has 14 residues. Germline V lookup: CDR1 SGHRS, CDR2 YFSETQ. The V and J ends lost 3 bases and 5 bases, in that order; junction bases with no gene match: 6. The CDR3 reads CASSSQGAEETQYF. Here the CDR3 DNA reads TGCGCCAGCAGCTCGCAGGGGGCTGAGGAGACCCAGTACTTC.

By proportion, this clone is medium-sized. This chain links TRBV7-9 with TRBJ2-2; D is unclear. The CDR3 covers 13 residues. The V end lost 10 bases, the J end lost 7 bases, and 16 bases lay between the germline ends. Germline CDR1 SEHNR, CDR2 FQNEAQ (reference sequence). The CDR3 DNA sequence: TGTGCCAACCCGTCCGGTTATGGCGGGGAGCTGTTTTTT. This codes for CANPSGYGGELFF.

The chain couples TRBV5-1 to TRBJ2-5, with 12 bases that match TRBD2. This CDR3 contains 16 residues. Per the germline V gene, CDR1 is SGHRS and CDR2 is YFSETQ. With V trimmed by 4 bases and J by 5 bases, 9 bases remained unmatched. The CDR3 DNA is TGCGCCAGCAGCCCTTCGACTAGCGGGGGAGTGGAGACCCAGTACTTC. It yields the protein CASSPSTSGGVETQYF.

The chain recombines TRBV7-9 with TRBJ1-1; the D gene is possibly TRBD1 (5 bases). The V end lost 1 base, the J end lost 1 base, and 13 bases lay between the germline ends. Germline V gene sequence: CDR1 SEHNR, CDR2 FQNEAQ (reference sequence). The length of the CDR3 is 16 residues. The chain's CDR3 is CASSLGPGLPNTEAFF. The CDR3 DNA is TGTGCCAGCAGCTTAGGACCGGGACTACCGAACACTGAAGCTTTCTTT.

The V and J genes are TRBV23-1 and TRBJ1-6; 9 positions match TRBD1. TRBV23-1 is recorded as an ORF, its role being uncertain. V lost 0 bases, J lost 6 bases, and 3 bases stayed unmatched. This CDR3 has 16 amino acids. The CDR3 loop is CASSQSGGQGNSPLHF. CDR3 nucleotides: TGCGCCAGCAGTCAATCAGGGGGACAGGGTAATTCACCCCTCCACTTT.

The chain joins TRBV28 to TRBJ2-1; possibly TRBD2 for D (5 bases). Germline V gene sequence: CDR1 MDHEN, CDR2 SYDVKM. The CDR3 extends over 16 amino acids. Between the trimmed V and J ends, which lost 10 bases and 4 bases, there was a span of 23 bases. CDR3: CATTSRASYGYNEQFF. For the CDR3, the DNA is TGTGCCACCACCTCGAGGGCTAGCTACGGGTACAATGAGCAGTTCTTC.

The DNA of the CDR3 is TGTGCCATCAGTGTTGGGGGGGGTCACTCCTACAATGAGCAGTTCTTC. Encoded protein: CAISVGGGHSYNEQFF. The chain recombines TRBV10-3 with TRBJ2-1; 7 nucleotides match TRBD2. Germline CDR1 and CDR2: ENHRY and SYGVKD. V trimming: 4 bases; J trimming: 0 bases; junction bases outside the gene matches: 6. The CDR3 covers 16 residues.

This sequence joins TRBV6-6 and TRBJ1-3; TRBD1 might be the D (6 bases). Germline V CDR1 and CDR2: MNHNY, SVGAGI (reference sequence). Between the trimmed V and J ends, which lost 9 bases and 2 bases, there was a span of 11 bases. The CDR3 is 13 residues long. CDR3 DNA: TGTGCCAGTCTACAGGGAACTGGAAACACCATATATTTT. Protein sequence: CASLQGTGNTIYF.

The chain recombines TRBV18 with TRBJ2-5, with 8 bases aligning to TRBD1. Germline V gene data show CDR1 as KGHSH and CDR2 as LQKENI. The V and J ends lost 6 bases and 2 bases, in that order; junction bases with no gene match: 8. The CDR3 contains 15 residues. CDR3 DNA: TGTGCCAGCTCCCCCTTCACAGGGGGACAAGAGACCCAGTACTTC. It specifies CASSPFTGGQETQYF.

The gene calls are TRBV7-8 and TRBJ2-2; 10 bases are a match to TRBD1. Germline loops: CDR1 SGHVS, CDR2 FQNEAQ. The CDR3 is made up of 16 amino acids. J lost 2 bases, V lost 7 bases, and 7 bases had no gene match. The CDR3 spells CASMRTGGTNTGELFF. The CDR3 bases are TGTGCCAGCATGCGGACAGGGGGAACAAACACCGGGGAGCTGTTTTTT.

This chain links TRBV30 with TRBJ1-5; a weak D match, TRBD1 (6 bases). The length of the CDR3 is 14 residues. The germline CDR1 and CDR2 sequences are GTSNPN and SVGIG (reference sequence). V gave up 0 bases and J gave up 2 bases, with 8 bases separating them. This chain's CDR3 is CAWSVAGGNQPQHF. The CDR3 DNA follows: TGTGCCTGGAGTGTCGCAGGGGGCAATCAGCCCCAGCATTTT.

This chain connects TRBV29-1 to TRBJ1-2; 7 bases are a match to TRBD1. This CDR3 is built from 14 residues. Germline CDR1 reads SQVTM; CDR2 reads ANQGSEA. With 6 bases clipped from V and 2 bases from J, the junction kept 9 bases outside the gene matches. The CDR3 spells CSVSPGTENYGYTF. The CDR3 DNA is TGCAGCGTCAGCCCCGGGACAGAAAACTATGGCTACACCTTC.

The chain links TRBV6-5 to TRBJ2-1; 10 nucleotides line up with TRBD2. With V trimmed by 5 bases and J by 9 bases, 10 bases remained unmatched. CDR1 and CDR2 (germline): MNHEY, SVGAGI. The CDR3 sequence is 15 residues long. Written as DNA, the CDR3 is TGTGCCAGCAGTATCAGCGGGAGGGCCAAGATTGAGCAGTTCTTC. This translates into CASSISGRAKIEQFF.

This clone was counted a few times. CDR3 sequence reads: CASSPMGSNSPLHF. The CDR3 DNA is TGTGCCAGCAGTCCGATGGGCAGTAATTCACCCCTCCACTTT. V gene TRBV7-9 combines with J gene TRBJ1-6; no reliable D call. The CDR3 is 14 residues long. Germline assignment: CDR1 SEHNR and CDR2 FQNEAQ (reference sequence). With 6 bases removed from V and 6 bases from J, the gap between germline ends came to 12 bases.

CDR3 in amino acids: CASRAISYEQYF. The CDR3 DNA reads TGTGCCAGCAGAGCCATCTCCTACGAGCAGTACTTC. This chain links TRBV6-5 with TRBJ2-7; D is unresolved. There are 12 residues in the CDR3. CDR1 and CDR2 (germline): MNHEY, SVGAGI. V gave up 6 bases and J gave up 0 bases, with 6 bases separating them.

This clone was counted a single time. The chain is built from TRBV12-3 or TRBV12-4 and TRBJ1-2; D might be TRBD1 (6 bases). Trimming took off 5 bases at V and 4 bases at J, with 11 bases between the two ends. The length of the CDR3 is 13 residues. CDR3 protein: CASSRTAPYGYTF. CDR3 bases: TGTGCCAGCAGTCGGACAGCCCCCTATGGCTACACCTTC.

V and J are TRBV20-1 and TRBJ2-3, with 7 bases aligning to TRBD2. Germline-derived CDR1 and CDR2 are DFQATT and SNEGSKA (reference sequence). The CDR3 contains 14 residues. With V trimmed by 3 bases and J by 2 bases, 5 bases remained unmatched. CDR3 coding DNA: TGCAGTGCTAGTCGGGGGGACCACACAGATACGCAGTATTTT. Translated, it gives CSASRGDHTDTQYF.